The clone carrying this T cell receptor beta chain was counted once. V lost 1 base and J lost 6; bases outside the gene matches: 13. This CDR3 is 18 amino acids long. Germline-derived CDR1 and CDR2 are KGHSH and LQKENI. The data derive from a study of blood T cell repertoires in COVID-19. About the research overall: The analysed material was cDNA or gDNA that came from T cells, B-cell-depleted T cells, or PBMCs.

Authors' processing steps: Reference gene primers were amplified, and this amplification served to estimate nucleated cell counts. Profiled with immunoSEQ multiplex PCR; TCRdb holds only in-frame clones, not every one. The V and J calls and clone size come from that table; D and trimming were worked out from the DNA. The sample has 70,000 to 80,000 clones; around 85% are singletons. This clonotype was obtained from a woman of 80 years or more with active or convalescent COVID-19. The specimen sequenced was peripheral blood. The chain couples TRBV18 to TRBJ2-7; TRBD2 agrees at 12 bases. The DNA of the CDR3 is TGTGCCAGCTCACCACTCCGGCTAGCGGGGGGGTATTGGGTCGAGCAGTACTTC. As protein: CASSPLRLAGGYWVEQYF.